The rows below give T cell receptor beta chains drawn from one sample of a study of regulatory T cells in long-lasting Graves disease. Each CDR3 protein gets one entry after TCRdb re-called the multiplex PCR reads with MiXCR. The top ten clones hold 7.8% of a sample with around 500,000 distinct CDR3 sequences, about 20% of them seen once. The source material was peripheral blood mononuclear cells (PBMCs), sampled when the disease was refractory, from a patient treated with antithyroid drugs. The receptors here all came from a female donor with Graves disease. Both conserved end residues are part of each CDR3. D genes are given only for firm matches. Clone sizes are given selectively: once, few, many, or a class where the clone is expanded.

CDR3nt	CDR3aa	v_gene	j_gene	abundance	d_gene
TGTGCCAGCAGCTTGGACTGGGAAGGGGTACGAACTGAAGCTTTCTTT	CASSLDWEGVRTEAFF	TRBV5-6	TRBJ1-1	many	.
TGCAGCGTTGAGGGCAGACTGAACACTGAAGCTTTCTTT	CSVEGRLNTEAFF	TRBV29-1	TRBJ1-1	many	.
TGCAGTGCTATGGGACTAGCGGGAGGAACCAGCTCCTACAATGAGCAGTTCTTC	CSAMGLAGGTSSYNEQFF	TRBV20-1	TRBJ2-1	once	TRBD2
TGTGCCACATCTGGGACAGAAGGTGGGGCCAACGTCCTGACTTTC	CATSGTEGGANVLTF	TRBV15	TRBJ2-6	few	TRBD1
TGTGCCAGCAGCTTAGATTCAGACAGAGAAGCTTTCTTT	CASSLDSDREAFF	TRBV11-3	TRBJ1-1	many	.
TGTGCCAGCAGTGCGAAGAACACTGAAGCTTTCTTT	CASSAKNTEAFF	TRBV6-1	TRBJ1-1	many	.
TGCAGCGTTGAAGATAGCGCCGGCAGGGGGCGCGTCTACGAGCAGTACTTC	CSVEDSAGRGRVYEQYF	TRBV29-1	TRBJ2-7	many	TRBD1
TGCGCCAGCAGCCTGGACAGGGCTAATCAGCCCCAGCATTTT	CASSLDRANQPQHF	TRBV5-1	TRBJ1-5	.	TRBD1
TGTGCCTGGAGCTGGGGACAGGGGAACACTGAAGCTTTCTTT	CAWSWGQGNTEAFF	TRBV30	TRBJ1-1	once	TRBD1
TGCAGTGCTGCCTTAAGCGGGCTCCTAGCCAAAAACATTCAGTACTTC	CSAALSGLLAKNIQYF	TRBV20-1	TRBJ2-4	.	.
TGTGCCAGCACCAAGGGACAGGTACAAACCTACGAGCAGTACTTC	CASTKGQVQTYEQYF	TRBV6-1	TRBJ2-7	many	TRBD1
TGTGCCAGCAGGCTACAGGGGGGGTTTTCCGAGCAGTACTTC	CASRLQGGFSEQYF	TRBV27	TRBJ2-7	many	.
TGTGCCAGTAGATCGGACAGCCAAGAGACCCAGTACTTC	CASRSDSQETQYF	TRBV19	TRBJ2-5	.	.
TGCGCCAGTTCCTCGACAGGGTGGAACGAGCAGTACTTC	CASSSTGWNEQYF	TRBV5-1	TRBJ2-7	few	TRBD1
TGTGCCAGCAGTTTATTGGCAGGGGATGGCTACACCTTC	CASSLLAGDGYTF	TRBV28	TRBJ1-2	many	.
TGTGCCAGCAGTTTATTGAGACAACACGAGCAGTACTTC	CASSLLRQHEQYF	TRBV27	TRBJ2-7	.	.
TGTGCCAGCAGCACAGGGCCGGGGTCACCCCTCCACTTT	CASSTGPGSPLHF	TRBV12-3/TRBV12-4	TRBJ1-6	.	.
TGTGCCAGCAGCCAATCGGACGCAAAGCAGTACTTC	CASSQSDAKQYF	TRBV3-1	TRBJ2-7	.	.
TGTGCCAGCGGAAAAGCGGGAGCCACGTACGAGCAGTACTTC	CASGKAGATYEQYF	TRBV6-1	TRBJ2-7	many	TRBD2
TGTGCCAGCAGAGAAATTACGGGACTAGCGGGATCGAACACCGGGGAGCTGTTTTTT	CASREITGLAGSNTGELFF	TRBV6-1	TRBJ2-2	few	TRBD2
TGTGCCAGCAGGGGCGGAGGTCAAGAGACCCAGTACTTC	CASRGGGQETQYF	TRBV6-1	TRBJ2-5	few	.
TGCGCCAGCAGCTTGGGGCTGACGGAGCAGTACTTC	CASSLGLTEQYF	TRBV5-1	TRBJ2-7	.	.
TGTGCCAGCGCCCAAGGGGGGCTCGGCTACACCTTC	CASAQGGLGYTF	TRBV11-2	TRBJ1-2	many	.
TGCAGTGCTCACGACGGGAGATTCCAAGAGACCCAGTACTTC	CSAHDGRFQETQYF	TRBV20-1	TRBJ2-5	many	.
TGTGCCAGCTCGGCCCTAGGGACTCAATTCCGGTACGAGCAGTACTTC	CASSALGTQFRYEQYF	TRBV6-1	TRBJ2-7	few	.
TGTGCCAGCAGCGTTAGTAGTTGGGGGAATCAGCCCCAGCATTTT	CASSVSSWGNQPQHF	TRBV7-6	TRBJ1-5	few	.
TGTGCCAGCAGTTTATACGGACAGGGGGCCATAGAGCAGTACTTC	CASSLYGQGAIEQYF	TRBV27	TRBJ2-7	.	TRBD1
TGTGCCAGTCGGACGGCAGTGGGGTATGGCTACACCTTC	CASRTAVGYGYTF	TRBV19	TRBJ1-2	few	.
TGTGCCAGCAGTTCTACCCGGGAGACCCAGTACTTC	CASSSTRETQYF	TRBV6-2/TRBV6-3	TRBJ2-5	many	.
TGTGCCAGCACCTCGACAGGGATAAGATCTGGGGCCAACGTCCCGACTTTC	CASTSTGIRSGANVPTF	TRBV12-3/TRBV12-4	TRBJ2-6	few	TRBD1
TGTGCCTGGAGTCGGGACACCGACAGGGGAGCTCCTGGGGCCAACGTCCTGACTTTC	CAWSRDTDRGAPGANVLTF	TRBV30	TRBJ2-6	.	TRBD1
TGTGCCAGCAGCTTAGAAGCCCCTTACGAGCAGTACTTC	CASSLEAPYEQYF	TRBV7-9	TRBJ2-7	many	.
TGTGCCAGCAGTTATTCTGAGGGATTCAATCAGCCCCAGCATTTT	CASSYSEGFNQPQHF	TRBV6-5	TRBJ1-5	.	.
TGTGCCAGCAGTTTTTCGAGGGGGCGGGAGACCCAGTACTTC	CASSFSRGRETQYF	TRBV28	TRBJ2-5	many	TRBD1
TGTGCCAGCACCCAAACCCGGATCTCTTCCTACGAGCAGTACTTC	CASTQTRISSYEQYF	TRBV6-1	TRBJ2-7	many	.
TGTGCCAGCAGCAAAGGTGGGGGCTATGGCTACACCTTC	CASSKGGGYGYTF	TRBV7-8	TRBJ1-2	many	.
TGTGCCAGCAGTCCCGCTCCCCTCACATACGAGCAGTACTTC	CASSPAPLTYEQYF	TRBV27	TRBJ2-7	.	.
TGTGCCAGCACCGGCCTAGGCACTGAAGCTTTCTTT	CASTGLGTEAFF	TRBV12-3/TRBV12-4	TRBJ1-1	many	.
TGTGCCAGTGCCGGGAGCGTCGGTGGGGCCGGGGAGCTGTTTTTT	CASAGSVGGAGELFF	TRBV19	TRBJ2-2	.	.
TGCGCCAGCAGCTCATCAACCGGGACGAACTACGAGCAGTACTTC	CASSSSTGTNYEQYF	TRBV5-1	TRBJ2-7	few	.
TGTGCCAGCAGCTTAGGGGGGCGGAATGAGCAGTTCTTC	CASSLGGRNEQFF	TRBV7-9	TRBJ2-1	.	.